These T cell receptor beta chains were read from a single sample in a study of T-cell memory formation after mild COVID-19. MiXCR, run by TCRdb on the 5' RACE reads, gives a single entry per CDR3 protein. The table shows over 150,000 distinct CDR3 sequences, with around a fifth occurring only once. Sequencing was performed on PBMCs or a T cell subset sorted from them (not recorded which). The receptors were sampled from an adult woman who had mild COVID-19 (a few samples of this study predate the infection). Cell type and time point are not known. Both conserved end residues are part of each CDR3. Each record gives: clone size, J gene, V gene, D gene, CDR3 DNA, CDR3 protein. D genes are given only for firm matches. Expanded clones are given a class, and other clones once, few, many or no size at all.

few | TRBJ2-1 | TRBV20-1 | . | TGCAGTGCTAGAGTGAGAGATAATGAGCAGTTCTTC | CSARVRDNEQFF
few | TRBJ2-3 | TRBV6-5 | . | TGTGCCAGCAGTTACGCGGACGAACGGGTAGATACGCAGTATTTT | CASSYADERVDTQYF
. | TRBJ2-1 | TRBV20-1 | TRBD2 | TGCAGTGCTAGAGATGGATGGCGGGAGTTCGATGAGCAGTTCTTC | CSARDGWREFDEQFF
few | TRBJ1-1 | TRBV6-4 | . | TGTGCCAGCACGGGGGGGGGTCGTACTGAAGCTTTCTTT | CASTGGGRTEAFF
few | TRBJ2-3 | TRBV24-1 | . | TGTGCCACCAGTGATGTGCAGGGTTCTAGCACAGATACGCAGTATTTT | CATSDVQGSSTDTQYF
few | TRBJ2-1 | TRBV11-2 | TRBD1 | TGTGCCAGCATCCAGGGGGTCTCGAGCTCCTACAATGAGCAGTTCTTC | CASIQGVSSSYNEQFF
. | TRBJ2-7 | TRBV9 | . | TGTGCCAGCAGCGCACAGGGTTACTCCTACGAGCAGTACTTC | CASSAQGYSYEQYF
. | TRBJ2-1 | TRBV7-6 | TRBD2 | TGTGCCAGCAGTTATACTAGCGGGAGCTACAATGAGCAGTTCTTC | CASSYTSGSYNEQFF
. | TRBJ2-7 | TRBV7-6 | TRBD2 | TGTGCCAGCACCCATACGACTAGCTCGTACGAGCAGTACTTC | CASTHTTSSYEQYF
few | TRBJ1-2 | TRBV20-1 | . | TGCAGTGCTAGAGTCGCGTCAAGCACCTACTATGGCTACACCTTC | CSARVASSTYYGYTF
. | TRBJ1-2 | TRBV6-1 | TRBD1 | TGTGCCAGCAGTACGACAGGGTCCTATGGCTACACCTTC | CASSTTGSYGYTF
. | TRBJ2-3 | TRBV11-2 | . | TGTGCCAGCAGCTTATGGGTGGGGGCCAGCACAGATACGCAGTATTTT | CASSLWVGASTDTQYF
few | TRBJ2-7 | TRBV15 | TRBD1 | TGTGCCACCAGCAGAGATCGACAGGGGCCCTACGAGCAGTACTTC | CATSRDRQGPYEQYF
. | TRBJ2-1 | TRBV24-1 | . | TGTGCCACCAGTGATTTGATGTTCAATGAGCAGTTCTTC | CATSDLMFNEQFF
few | TRBJ1-4 | TRBV12-3/TRBV12-4 | . | TGTGCCAGCAGACTCCGGGGTATGGATGAAAAACTGTTTTTT | CASRLRGMDEKLFF
. | TRBJ2-1 | TRBV12-5 | . | TGTGCTAGTGGTTCTTGGCTCGATGAGCAGTTCTTC | CASGSWLDEQFF